The clone carrying this T cell receptor (beta chain) was recorded many times. Its antigen is not known. CDR3 length: 14 residues. The V gene end was trimmed by 1 base and the J gene end by 6 bases; junction bases not matched to a gene: 1. CDR1 and CDR2 from the germline V gene are SGHTA and FQGTGA. Original analysis: 90,000 to 100,000 TCRs per sample was the median, with a range of roughly 20,000 to 750,000. Each CDR3 protein gets one entry after TCRdb re-called the RACE reads with MiXCR. The V and J calls and clone size come from TCRdb's table, not from the authors' own analysis. The sample yields 30,000 to 40,000 distinct CDR3 sequences, more than 8% seen once. This sample stems from a study of human T cells and chemical hapten exposure. Whole-study results and caveats: Expanded TCRs made up significantly more big CDR3 similarity clusters than controls did.

Time point here: patch test 3, about 24 weeks after DPC sensitization. Treatment of the sample: therapeutic diphenylcyclopropenone sensitization with weekly scalp DPC. From whole blood left unfractionated, total RNA was extracted. Sequenced here: whole blood, sampled in connection with sensitization to the hapten diphenylcyclopropenone (DPC). This TCR came from a man over 45 with alopecia areata. Some clones in this sample may be carry-over from other donors' samples. The chain employs TRBV7-3 and TRBJ2-1, with 9 bases fitting TRBD1. The chain's CDR3 is CASSLNRGPNEQFF. The CDR3 DNA sequence: TGTGCCAGCAGCTTAAACAGGGGGCCCAATGAGCAGTTCTTC.